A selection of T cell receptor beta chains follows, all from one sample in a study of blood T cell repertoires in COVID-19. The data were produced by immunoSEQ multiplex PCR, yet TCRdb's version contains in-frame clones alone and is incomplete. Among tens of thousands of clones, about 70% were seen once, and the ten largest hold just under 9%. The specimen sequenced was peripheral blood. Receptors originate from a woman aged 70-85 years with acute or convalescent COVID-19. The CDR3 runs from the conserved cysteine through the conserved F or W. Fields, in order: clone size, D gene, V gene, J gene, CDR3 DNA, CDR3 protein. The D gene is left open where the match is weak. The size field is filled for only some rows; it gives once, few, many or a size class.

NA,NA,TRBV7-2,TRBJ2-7,TGTGCCAGCAGCTCCGTGTATACCTACGAGCAGTACTTC,CASSSVYTYEQYF
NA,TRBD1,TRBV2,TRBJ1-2,TGTGCCAGCATGCGACAGGGGGATGGCTACACCTTC,CASMRQGDGYTF
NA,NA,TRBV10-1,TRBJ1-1,TGCGCCAGCAGTTCAGGGTGGAACACTGAAGCTTTCTTT,CASSSGWNTEAFF
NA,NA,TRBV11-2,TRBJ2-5,TGTGCCAGCAGCTTAGGCTCTAACCAAGAGACCCAGTACTTC,CASSLGSNQETQYF
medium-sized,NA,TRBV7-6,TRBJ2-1,TGTGCCAGCAGCTTAGAGGCGGCTAGCACACGAAATGAGCAGTTCTTC,CASSLEAASTRNEQFF
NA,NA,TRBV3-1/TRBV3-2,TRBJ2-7,TGTGCCAGCAGCACCCAGTTGAGCGCACGTTACGAGCAGTACTTC,CASSTQLSARYEQYF
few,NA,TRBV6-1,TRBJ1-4,TGTGCCAGCAGTGAACAGGGTTTAGTTCAAAAACTGTTTTTT,CASSEQGLVQKLFF
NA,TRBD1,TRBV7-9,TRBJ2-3,TGTGCCAGCAGCCCCGGGACAGCTAGCACAGATACGCAGTATTTT,CASSPGTASTDTQYF
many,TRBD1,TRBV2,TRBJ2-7,TGTGCCAGCAGGGACAGGGAAAATTTCGAGCAGTACTTC,CASRDRENFEQYF
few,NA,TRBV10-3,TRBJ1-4,TGTGCCATCAGTGCGGCAGGCCCTACACCTACAACTAATGAAAAACTGTTTTTT,CAISAAGPTPTTNEKLFF
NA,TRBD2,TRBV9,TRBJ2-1,TGTGCCAGCAGCGTAGATTATAGCGGGAGCTACAATGAGCAGTTCTTC,CASSVDYSGSYNEQFF
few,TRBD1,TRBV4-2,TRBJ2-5,TGTGCCAGCAGCCCTGGACAGGGTAAAGAGGGGCAAGAGACCCAGTACTTC,CASSPGQGKEGQETQYF
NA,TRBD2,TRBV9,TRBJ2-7,TGTGCCAGCAGCCCCCGGGGGGGGCCAGCCTACGAGCAGTACTTC,CASSPRGGPAYEQYF
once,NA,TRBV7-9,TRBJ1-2,TGTGCCAGCAGCTTTGACACCTATGGCTACACCTTC,CASSFDTYGYTF
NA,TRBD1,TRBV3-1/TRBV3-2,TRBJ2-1,TGTGCCAGCAGCCCGTCCGGGACAGGGAAGATGGATGAGCAGTTCTTC,CASSPSGTGKMDEQFF
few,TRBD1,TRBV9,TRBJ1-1,TGTGCCAGCAGCGTAGAGGTAGGGACAGGGGGCTTTGGCACTGAAGCTTTCTTT,CASSVEVGTGGFGTEAFF
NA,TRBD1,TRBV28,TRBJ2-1,TGTGCCTGCTCCCGTGGGACAGGGGAGTTCTTC,CACSRGTGEFF
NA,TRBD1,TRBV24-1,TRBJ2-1,TGTGCCACCAGTGATTCATGGGGACAGGGGGTTAGTGAGCAGTTCTTC,CATSDSWGQGVSEQFF
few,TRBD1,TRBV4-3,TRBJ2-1,TGCGCCAGCAGCCAAGGGACAGGGGGGTACAATGAGCAGTTCTTC,CASSQGTGGYNEQFF
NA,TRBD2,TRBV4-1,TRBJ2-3,TGCGCCAGCAGCCGGACTAGCGGGAGCCCAGATACGCAGTATTTT,CASSRTSGSPDTQYF
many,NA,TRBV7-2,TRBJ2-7,TGTGCCAGCAGCCAAACAGGGAATGGCGAGCAGTACTTC,CASSQTGNGEQYF
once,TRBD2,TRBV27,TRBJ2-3,TGTGCCAGCAGCTGGACTAGCGGGGGGTTCACAGATACGCAGTATTTT,CASSWTSGGFTDTQYF
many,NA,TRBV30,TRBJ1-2,TGTGCCTGGGGGACCGAGCGAGACTATGGCTACACCTTC,CAWGTERDYGYTF
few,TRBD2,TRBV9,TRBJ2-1,TGTGCCAGCAGCTCCCGAAGGGTGTCTAGCGGGCAGTACAATGAGCAGTTCTTC,CASSSRRVSSGQYNEQFF
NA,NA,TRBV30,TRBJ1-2,TGTGCCTGGAGGGATCACAGGGACGGCTACACCTTC,CAWRDHRDGYTF
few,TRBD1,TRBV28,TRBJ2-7,TGTGCCAGCAGGACGCCGGGACAGGGGTCGGGCGAGCAGTACTTC,CASRTPGQGSGEQYF
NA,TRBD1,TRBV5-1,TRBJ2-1,TGCGCCAGCAGCCCGGGACAGGACAACAATGAGCAGTTCTTC,CASSPGQDNNEQFF